Listed here are 23 T cell receptor beta chains from one sample, sequenced in a study of graft-versus-host responses after intestinal transplantation (TCRdb year 2021). In the paper's terms, the time point label means: cells obtained before transplantation from donor or recipient. The library was built by means of the immunoSEQ multiplex PCR assay. The table comes from immuneACCESS by way of TCRdb, which keeps in-frame sequences with V and J called. Part of the clones is missing from these tables; in studies checked, under half for an unresolved V gene and the rest for unknown reasons. The sample table holds 85,000 to 100,000 clones, of which 92% were seen once. The top ten clonotypes cover approximately 0.18% of the sample. Their antigens remain unidentified. The specimen comprised unstimulated CD4+ T cells sorted from spleen or lymph node cells, sampled before intestinal transplant. Receptor source: a human donor who received an intestinal transplant.

The DNA of the CDR3 is TGTGCCAGCAGCTCAACAGTCTCTGGAAACACCATATATTTT. It specifies CASSSTVSGNTIYF. The V call is TRBV5-4, the J call TRBJ1-3; D is uncertain. This CDR3 region has 14 residues. V lost 3 bases, J lost 0 bases, and 7 bases lay in between. Germline loops: CDR1 SGHNT, CDR2 YYREEE (reference sequence).

This rearrangement joins TRBV7-9 to TRBJ1-5; 9 nucleotides match TRBD1. The germline V gene has CDR1 SEHNR and CDR2 FQNEAQ (reference sequence). The V and J ends lost 2 bases and 3 bases, in that order; junction bases with no gene match: 8. This CDR3 is 17 amino acids long. For the CDR3, the DNA is TGTGCCAGCAGCTTACCGAGGGACAGGGAATACAATCAGCCCCAGCATTTT. This codes for CASSLPRDREYNQPQHF.

The CDR3 nucleotides are TGTGCCAGCAGGAACAGGTCTTGGGACACTGAAGCTTTCTTT. Protein product: CASRNRSWDTEAFF. The chain has TRBV6-1 and TRBJ1-1, with D possibly TRBD1 on 5 matching bases. This CDR3 is 14 amino acids long. Germline lookup yields CDR1 MNHNS and CDR2 SASEGT. V was clipped by 6 bases and J by 3 bases, with 14 bases between them.

The V and J genes are TRBV5-3 and TRBJ1-1, with TRBD1 matching over 7 bases. TRBV5-3 is an ORF for which the function is uncertain. Trimming took 1 base from V and 0 from J; bases not matched to a gene: 6. The CDR3 has 16 amino acids. CDR3 DNA: TGTGCCAGAAGCTTGAGCAGGGGGGACATGAACACTGAAGCTTTCTTT. Amino acids: CARSLSRGDMNTEAFF.

In its sample, this clone was seen a few times. This chain links TRBV5-1 with TRBJ1-1; D is unresolved. The CDR3 loop spans 19 amino acids. Germline V CDR1 and CDR2: SGHRS, YFSETQ. The V end was cut by 7 bases, the J end by 3 bases, with 31 bases between. CDR3 protein: CASSYFGVSPSSTHTEAFF. The CDR3 DNA is TGCGCCAGCTCCTATTTCGGGGTTTCACCTTCCTCAACCCACACTGAAGCTTTCTTT. The whole variable domain, remainder taken from reference TRBV5-1 and TRBJ1-1, is KAGVTQTPRYLIKTRGQQVTLSCSPISGHRSVSWYQQTPGQGLQFLFEYFSETQRNKGNFPGRFSGRQFSNSRSEMNVSTLELGDSALYLCASSYFGVSPSSTHTEAFFGQGTRLTVV.

The chain couples TRBV10-3 to TRBJ2-1; perhaps TRBD2 as D (6 bases). V was pared by 9 bases and J by 7 bases, with 16 bases between. CDR3 length: 13 residues. In germline, CDR1 is ENHRY, CDR2 SYGVKD. The CDR3 sequence: CAMGRPRLNEQFF. The CDR3 DNA sequence: TGTGCCATGGGGAGGCCCCGTTTGAATGAGCAGTTCTTC.

This chain joins TRBV9 and TRBJ2-2, with 13 positions matching TRBD2. After removal of 0 bases from V and 7 bases from J, the junction contained 6 bases not matched to a gene. The germline CDR1 and CDR2 sequences are SGDLS and YYNGEE. CDR3 length equals 17 residues. CDR3 loop: CASSVALAGGIGGELFF. DNA of the CDR3: TGTGCCAGCAGCGTAGCACTAGCGGGAGGGATCGGCGGGGAGCTGTTTTTT.

CDR3 bases: TGTGCCAGCAGCTTGTACAGGGCCCTCAATGAGCAGTTCTTC. Encoded protein: CASSLYRALNEQFF. The rearrangement joins TRBV7-9 to TRBJ2-1; the D gene is possibly TRBD1 (6 bases). CDR3 length: 14 amino acids. V lost 3 bases and J lost 6, with 12 bases in between. Germline loops: CDR1 SEHNR, CDR2 FQNEAQ (reference sequence).

The chain carries TRBV13 and TRBJ2-7, with 10 bases aligning to TRBD2. Unmatched junction bases numbered 14, after V lost 5 bases and J lost 7 bases. This CDR3 region has 16 residues. Germline assignment: CDR1 PRHDT and CDR2 FYEKMQ (reference sequence). Written as DNA, the CDR3 is TGTGCCAGCAGCAAACGCCTAGCGGGAGTTAATTATGAGCAGTACTTC. It specifies CASSKRLAGVNYEQYF.

This chain connects TRBV18 to TRBJ2-5; 7 bases map to TRBD2. CDR3 length equals 16 residues. From germline, CDR1 is KGHSH and CDR2 LQKENI. J gave up 1 base and V 0 bases, and 5 bases lay outside the gene matches. CDR3 sequence (DNA): TGTGCCAGCTCACCACCGGGAGGGTTAGTCCAAGAGACCCAGTACTTC. It yields the protein CASSPPGGLVQETQYF.

The rearrangement uses TRBV5-1 and TRBJ2-7, with D possibly being TRBD1 (6 bases). This CDR3 has 14 residues. V was shortened by 1 base and J by 1 base, with 9 bases between the two germline ends. From germline, CDR1 is SGHRS and CDR2 YFSETQ. CDR3 nucleotide sequence: TGCGCCAGCAGCTTGCACAGGGCATCCTACGAGCAGTACTTC. Protein product: CASSLHRASYEQYF.

The chain is built from TRBV6-5 and TRBJ1-1; D is uncertain. The germline V gene encodes CDR1 MNHEY and CDR2 SVGAGI. V dropped 0 bases and J dropped 1 base, with 6 bases sitting between them. The CDR3 has 14 residues. For the CDR3, the DNA is TGTGCCAGCAGTTACTCGTCCAAGAACACTGAAGCTTTCTTT. It is translated as CASSYSSKNTEAFF.

The rearrangement uses TRBV27 and TRBJ2-7, with a possible D match to TRBD2 (5 bases). Trimming removed 2 bases from V and 2 bases from J, with 16 bases in between. Germline-derived CDR1 and CDR2 are MNHEY and SMNVEV (reference sequence). The CDR3 runs to 16 residues. The CDR3 region has the DNA TGTGCCAGCAGTTTAACTTCGAGGGCTTCCACCTACGAGCAGTACTTC. It yields the protein CASSLTSRASTYEQYF.

The V and J genes are TRBV6-5 and TRBJ1-2; D is uncertain. V was clipped by 0 bases and J by 1 base, with 3 bases between them. The CDR3 runs 13 residues. The germline gives CDR1 MNHEY, CDR2 SVGAGI. Here the CDR3 DNA reads TGTGCCAGCAGTTACTCCATTAACTATGGCTACACCTTC. It is translated as CASSYSINYGYTF.

The chain has TRBV7-8 and TRBJ1-1, with 7 bases fitting TRBD1. The CDR3 has 15 amino acids. Trimming cost V 4 bases and J 1 base; bases outside gene matches: 6. Germline V lookup: CDR1 SGHVS, CDR2 FQNEAQ. The chain's CDR3 is CASSSWTGRNTEAFF. CDR3 in DNA: TGTGCCAGCAGCTCCTGGACAGGAAGGAACACTGAAGCTTTCTTT.

The rearrangement uses TRBV28 and TRBJ1-1; no definite D call. V lost 7 bases, J lost 0 bases, and 12 bases lay in between. Germline V CDR1 and CDR2: MDHEN, SYDVKM. CDR3 length equals 14 residues. CDR3 sequence (DNA): TGTGCCAGCACCCTCCTCAACTTGAACACTGAAGCTTTCTTT. Translated: CASTLLNLNTEAFF. The whole variable domain, remainder taken from reference TRBV28 and TRBJ1-1, is DVKVTQSSRYLVKRTGEKVFLECVQDMDHENMFWYRQDPGLGLRLIYFSYDVKMKEKGDIPEGYSVSREKKERFSLILESASTNQTSMYLCASTLLNLNTEAFFGQGTRLTVV.

The chain is built from TRBV10-1 and TRBJ2-5; 8 bases are a match to TRBD1. Germline CDR1 is WNHNN and CDR2 is SYGVQD (reference sequence). V lost 2 bases, J lost 5 bases, and 4 bases stayed unmatched. CDR3 size: 14 residues. The CDR3 region is CASSEAGGLETQYF. CDR3 coding DNA: TGCGCCAGCAGTGAGGCAGGGGGCCTTGAGACCCAGTACTTC.

V gene TRBV10-3 combines with J gene TRBJ1-2; D is perhaps TRBD1 (6 bases). Between the trimmed V and J ends, which lost 0 bases and 0 bases, there was a span of 8 bases. Germline lookup yields CDR1 ENHRY and CDR2 SYGVKD. The CDR3 runs to 15 residues. The CDR3 sequence: CAISESAGANYGYTF. As DNA, the CDR3 is TGTGCCATCAGTGAGTCGGCAGGGGCTAACTATGGCTACACCTTC.

The chain has TRBV13 and TRBJ1-3; 8 bases are a match to TRBD1. The CDR3 has 16 amino acids. The germline CDR1 and CDR2 sequences are PRHDT and FYEKMQ (reference sequence). Trimming took 1 base from V and 0 from J; bases not matched to a gene: 2. The CDR3 region has the DNA TGTGCCAGCAGCTTAGCAGGGGGCGGCTCTGGAAACACCATATATTTT. It specifies CASSLAGGGSGNTIYF.

The chain joins TRBV28 to TRBJ2-1, with 13 bases aligning to TRBD2. The germline CDR1 and CDR2 sequences are MDHEN and SYDVKM. V gave up 8 bases and J gave up 5 bases; unmatched junction bases: 6. CDR3 length: 15 amino acids. DNA of the CDR3: TGTGCCAGCCGGACTAGCGGGAGTTTAGACAATGAGCAGTTCTTC. It yields the protein CASRTSGSLDNEQFF.

V is TRBV7-2 and J is TRBJ1-4, with D possibly being TRBD1 (6 bases). The CDR3 has 14 amino acids. The V and J ends lost 5 bases and 8 bases respectively, with 15 bases between them. Per germline, CDR1 SGHTA and CDR2 FQGNSA. The CDR3 here is CASSLRGGFEKLFF. CDR3 nucleotide sequence: TGTGCCAGCAGCCTGAGGGGGGGTTTCGAAAAACTGTTTTTT.

The V gene is TRBV5-8, the J gene TRBJ2-5, with 8 nucleotides matching TRBD2. Germline trimming cut 4 bases from V and 4 bases from J; bases unmatched to any gene: 6. The CDR3 extends over 14 amino acids. Germline V gene data show CDR1 as SGHTS and CDR2 as YDEGEE. CDR3 in DNA: TGTGCCAGCAGCCCGCGGGGGGCCGTAGAGACCCAGTACTTC. This translates into CASSPRGAVETQYF.

As concerns this clone: The junction departs from germline at one end; a sequencing error may be responsible. The chain combines TRBV11-2 with TRBJ2-3; possibly TRBD2 for D (6 bases). Germline loops: CDR1 SGHAT, CDR2 FQNNGV. The CDR3 runs 16 residues. In nucleotides, the CDR3 is TGTGCCAGCAGTTTAGTCATGGCGGGGACCACAGATACGCAGTATTTT. Translated: CASSLVMAGTTDTQYF. Combining the CDR3 with reference TRBV11-2 and TRBJ2-3 gives the whole variable domain EAGVAQSPRYKIIEKRQSVAFWCNPISGHATLYWYQQILGQGPKLLIQFQNNGVVDDSQLPKDRFSAERLKGVDSTLKIQPAKLEDSAVYLCASSLVMAGTTDTQYFGPGTRLTVL.